What follows are 18 T cell receptor beta chains derived from one specimen sequenced in a study of blood T cell repertoires in COVID-19. Sequencing was performed with immunoSEQ multiplex PCR; in TCRdb, only in-frame clones are kept and a portion is missing. This table holds around 70,000 clones, approximately 93% found once. The specimen sequenced was peripheral blood. These TCRs come from a man aged 50 to 59 with COVID-19, enrolled during active disease.

The chain links TRBV4-2 to TRBJ2-3; 14 nucleotides match TRBD2. This CDR3 comprises 18 residues. CDR1 and CDR2 (germline): LGHNA, YNFKEQ. V dropped 4 bases and J dropped 0; count of bases not matched to a gene: 6. The CDR3 loop reads CASSPGTSGSSSTDTQYF. The CDR3 coding sequence is TGTGCCAGCAGCCCCGGGACTAGCGGGAGCTCTAGCACAGATACGCAGTATTTT.

CDR3 in amino acids: CASSPQASYEQYF. The CDR3 nucleotides read TGTGCCAGCAGTCCTCAGGCCTCCTACGAGCAGTACTTC. The chain carries TRBV27 and TRBJ2-7; no clear D. CDR1 is MNHEY and CDR2 is SMNVEV in the germline V gene (reference sequence). CDR3 length: 13 amino acids. Between the trimmed V and J ends, which lost 5 bases and 0 bases, there was a span of 8 bases.

The chain uses TRBV5-4 and TRBJ2-5; the D gene is possibly TRBD2 (6 bases). The length of the CDR3 is 14 residues. V was pared by 5 bases and J by 4 bases, with 15 bases between. Germline V CDR1 and CDR2: SGHNT, YYREEE (reference sequence). This CDR3 is CASSPGGTRETQYF. In nucleotides, the CDR3 is TGTGCCAGCAGTCCCGGAGGGACTCGAGAGACCCAGTACTTC.

CDR3 loop: CAWRKGTSGSIPDTQYF. The CDR3 bases are TGTGCCTGGAGGAAAGGGACTAGCGGGAGTATCCCAGATACGCAGTATTTT. The chain couples TRBV30 to TRBJ2-3; 14 bases match TRBD2. The V gene's germline CDR1 is GTSNPN and CDR2 SVGIG (reference sequence). CDR3 size: 17 residues. J lost 4 bases, V lost 3 bases, and 9 bases had no gene match.

J is TRBJ1-2 and V is TRBV20-1; no firm D call. Germline loops: CDR1 DFQATT, CDR2 SNEGSKA (reference sequence). The CDR3 runs to 11 residues. Trimming cost V 4 bases and J 6 bases, with 9 bases left between them. CDR3 amino acids: CSAKHVHGYTF. The CDR3 region has the DNA TGCAGTGCTAAGCATGTGCATGGCTACACCTTC.

The chain combines TRBV28 with TRBJ2-1; 11 bases align to TRBD2. Germline CDR1 MDHEN, CDR2 SYDVKM. V shed 5 bases and J 5 bases; nucleotides not matched to a gene: 8. The CDR3 extends over 16 amino acids. The CDR3 DNA follows: TGTGCCAGCAGTCTCCTGACTAGCGGGGACCACAATGAGCAGTTCTTC. This translates into CASSLLTSGDHNEQFF.

The chain is built from TRBV19 and TRBJ2-3, with D possibly matching TRBD2 (6 bases). The germline V gene encodes CDR1 LNHDA and CDR2 SQIVND (reference sequence). V was pared by 3 bases and J by 3 bases, with 13 bases between. CDR3 length: 15 amino acids. CDR3: CASSISSGRTDTQYF. CDR3 bases: TGTGCCAGTAGTATTTCTTCAGGGAGGACAGATACGCAGTATTTT.

The chain carries TRBV7-9 and TRBJ2-5, with 7 positions matching TRBD2. V trimming: 11 bases; J trimming: 2 bases; junction bases outside the gene matches: 11. The CDR3 length is 14 residues. The germline V gene has CDR1 SEHNR and CDR2 FQNEAQ (reference sequence). DNA for the CDR3: TGTGCCGGGCGGCCGGGGGGAAATCAAGAGACCCAGTACTTC. Translation gives CAGRPGGNQETQYF.

This sequence joins TRBV27 and TRBJ2-1; D perhaps matches TRBD2 (5 bases). Deletions cut 2 bases from V and 12 bases from J, with 11 bases between. CDR3 length: 12 residues. CDR1 and CDR2 (germline): MNHEY, SMNVEV (reference sequence). The chain's CDR3 is CASSLGGVGQFF. CDR3 DNA sequence: TGTGCCAGCAGTTTAGGAGGCGTCGGGCAGTTCTTC.

The V call is TRBV7-2, the J call TRBJ1-3; perhaps TRBD1 as D (6 bases). The CDR3 is made up of 15 amino acids. Germline V gene sequence: CDR1 SGHTA, CDR2 FQGNSA. Trimming shortened V by 5 bases and J by 1 base, and 12 bases separated the two germline ends. CDR3 nucleotides: TGTGCCAGCAGCCCACAGGGTAGATCTGGAAACACCATATATTTT. It codes for CASSPQGRSGNTIYF.

This chain connects TRBV5-1 to TRBJ2-7; D might be TRBD2 (5 bases). This CDR3 contains 13 residues. V shed 0 bases and J shed 6 bases, with 10 bases lying between them. CDR1 and CDR2 from the germline V gene are SGHRS and YFSETQ. The CDR3 region is CASSLDLAGEQYV. The CDR3 nucleotides are TGCGCCAGCAGCTTGGACCTAGCAGGCGAGCAGTACGTC.

The rearrangement uses TRBV30 and TRBJ1-1; a weak D match, TRBD1 (6 bases). Germline loops: CDR1 GTSNPN, CDR2 SVGIG (reference sequence). The V and J ends lost 1 base and 1 base respectively, with 10 bases between them. The CDR3 has 14 residues. CDR3 in amino acids: CAWSGMTGNTEAFF. For the CDR3, the DNA is TGTGCCTGGAGTGGAATGACAGGGAACACTGAAGCTTTCTTT.

The rearrangement uses TRBV19 and TRBJ2-4; possibly TRBD2 for D (5 bases). The CDR3 is made up of 13 amino acids. V was cut by 7 bases and J by 1 base, with 8 bases left in between. Per germline, CDR1 LNHDA and CDR2 SQIVND (reference sequence). CDR3 bases: TGTGCCAGTATGGAGCGGGCCAAAAACATTCAGTACTTC. It specifies CASMERAKNIQYF.

V and J are TRBV7-9 and TRBJ2-3; 9 bases map to TRBD1. Germline loops: CDR1 SEHNR, CDR2 FQNEAQ (reference sequence). V was pared by 5 bases and J by 4 bases, with 7 bases of the junction left unmatched. This CDR3 contains 15 residues. CDR3 loop: CASSRGQGWADTQYF. CDR3 bases: TGTGCCAGCAGCCGAGGACAGGGGTGGGCAGATACGCAGTATTTT.

The rearrangement links TRBV5-1 to TRBJ2-3; TRBD2 matches 12 bases. The V segment lost 2 bases and the J segment 2 bases; nucleotides outside the gene matches: 3. The germline V gene encodes CDR1 SGHRS and CDR2 YFSETQ. The CDR3 length is 16 residues. The CDR3 region has the DNA TGCGCCAGCAGCTTAGGACTAGCGGGACTCACAGATACGCAGTATTTT. This codes for CASSLGLAGLTDTQYF.

This sequence joins TRBV5-4 and TRBJ1-2; no reliable D call. Trimming stripped 1 base from V and 4 bases from J, with 8 bases between. In germline, CDR1 is SGHNT, CDR2 YYREEE (reference sequence). The length of the CDR3 is 13 residues. This chain's CDR3 is CASSLRQAYGYTF. The CDR3 nucleotides are TGTGCCAGCAGCTTGCGTCAGGCCTATGGCTACACCTTC.

J is TRBJ2-1 and V is TRBV5-8, with D perhaps TRBD1 (5 bases). V lost 4 bases and J 4 bases, leaving 9 bases between the germline ends. There are 13 residues in the CDR3. CDR1 SGHTS and CDR2 YDEGEE come from the germline V gene. CDR3 coding DNA: TGTGCCAGCAGCCGGACAATTTACAATGAGCAGTTCTTC. Its translation: CASSRTIYNEQFF.

This sequence joins TRBV12-3 or TRBV12-4 and TRBJ2-1; D is perhaps TRBD1 (5 bases). Trimming took off 1 base at V and 6 bases at J, with 7 bases between the two ends. The CDR3 extends over 13 amino acids. In DNA, the CDR3 is TGTGCCAGCAGTTTAGGCAGGGTCAATGAGCAGTTCTTC. Protein product: CASSLGRVNEQFF.